The 4 T cell receptor beta chains listed next were all sequenced from one sample in a study of blood T cell repertoires in COVID-19. Using immunoSEQ multiplex PCR, the repertoire was profiled, and TCRdb retains in-frame clones only, with some absent. Of 150,000 to 200,000 clones in the sample, approximately 89% were seen once. Sequenced: peripheral blood. These receptors were collected from a middle-aged man with active or convalescent COVID-19.

The chain joins TRBV28 to TRBJ1-2, with TRBD1 matching 7 bases. V lost 3 bases, J lost 13 bases, and 5 bases stayed unmatched. Germline V gives CDR1 MDHEN, CDR2 SYDVKM. CDR3 length: 11 residues. CDR3 coding DNA: TGTGCCAGCAGTTTGGGGACAGCCCCCACCTTC. Protein: CASSLGTAPTF.

The chain couples TRBV2 to TRBJ1-2; 9 bases fit TRBD1. The CDR3 sequence is 12 residues long. Germline V gene lookup returns CDR1 SNHLY and CDR2 FYNNEI. V gave up 8 bases and J gave up 3 bases; unmatched junction bases: 1. The CDR3 loop reads CASWDRDYGYTF. The CDR3 coding sequence is TGTGCCAGCTGGGACAGGGACTATGGCTACACCTTC.

This rearrangement joins TRBV27 to TRBJ1-5, with TRBD1 matching over 7 bases. The junction had 3 bases not matched to a gene; V was cut back by 4 bases and J by 3 bases. The CDR3 consists of 14 residues. Looked up from germline, CDR1 is MNHEY and CDR2 is SMNVEV (reference sequence). The CDR3 sequence is CASSSQGNNQPQHF. DNA for the CDR3: TGTGCCAGCAGTTCACAGGGGAACAATCAGCCCCAGCATTTT.

The CDR3 sequence is CASTSTDFNQPQHF. For the CDR3, the DNA is TGCGCCAGCACTTCAACCGACTTTAATCAGCCCCAGCATTTT. V and J are TRBV10-2 and TRBJ1-5; unclear D gene. V gave up 7 bases and J gave up 4 bases, with 14 bases separating them. Germline CDR1 reads WSHSY; CDR2 reads SAAADI. The CDR3 has 14 residues.